This TCR beta chain originates from a study of breast tumors, draining lymph nodes, adjacent tissues (dated by TCRdb to about 2016). For the study in its entirety: TCR beta repertoires were compared across tumor, adjacent nontumor tissue and axillary lymph nodes obtained from breast cancer patients. In human breast cancer, the study set out to assess how tumor, surrounding tissue and draining lymph node repertoires relate to one another and whether T cells might be exchanged between them.

Lymph node samples were obtained from the axillary draining lymph nodes of breast cancer patients. This clonotype was picked up many times. The clone's antigen remains unknown. No much larger clone exists at a distance of one base, and base qualities are not known. Study-level results and caveats: The conclusion that tumor T cells originate in lymph nodes was presented as consistent with a hypothesis rather than as directly demonstrated. The data were considered consistent with the idea that most tumor T cells come from the lymph node and then expand in tumor tissue. Tumor T-cell repertoires showed less diversity than lymph node repertoires and more diversity than nontumor tissue repertoires, and tumor T-cell repertoires showed preferential V and J gene usage. In luminal-like breast cancer, tumor and nontumor tissue repertoires resembled each other significantly more than in basal-like breast cancer.

Spanning cysteine to phenylalanine, the CDR3 consists of 13 amino acids. Only the CDR3 part of the read is kept: 39 bases, read in frame from the first base. Looking up the germline V gene yields CDR1 SGHTA and CDR2 FQGTGA. The junction carries 11 bases between V and J, which are trimmed by 5 bases and 6 bases respectively. TCRdb names Illumina HiSeq 2000 as the instrument used. Multiplex PCR amplification was used to build the TCR beta chain libraries. The amplified TCR beta chain products were analyzed by high-throughput sequencing. Starting from the raw public reads, TCRdb applied fastp trimming at Q25, assembled clones with MiXCR and retained in-frame beta chains. Rows with one shared CDR3 protein collapse into an entry with the most common genes and DNA. A total of over 150,000 distinct CDR3 sequences appear in this sample, 30% to 35% of them only once. Around 4.1% of the sample lies in the top ten.

The V gene is TRBV7-3 and the J gene is TRBJ2-1; a tentative D match to TRBD2 spans 5 bases. Sequencing was carried out using axillary lymph node tissue. The clonotype originates from a female donor with breast cancer. Some clones in this sample may be carry-over from other donors' samples. Here is the DNA: TGTGCCAGCAGCCCGGGTCGGGGCAATGAGCAGTTCTTC. This sequence encodes CASSPGRGNEQFF.